What follows is one T cell receptor beta chain and its context. Its specificity is unknown. The data belong to a study of T-cell reconstitution after alpha-beta-depleted transplantation in children. From germline, CDR1 is LNHDA and CDR2 SQIVND (reference sequence). Trimming pared 7 bases from V and 0 bases from J, leaving 12 bases between. CDR3 size: 15 residues. As it was prepared, the TCRbeta library received unique molecular identifiers. Each CDR3 protein is one row after TCRdb ran MiXCR on the PCR reads. The sample yields hundreds of thousands of distinct CDR3 sequences, roughly 15% seen once. Study-level points and caveats: Several hundred expanded graft clones reportedly gave rise to the alpha-beta T cells present about two months after transplant. T-cell numbers and diversity one year post-transplant derived largely from freshly generated T cells. The high TCRbeta diversity at day 60 in some patients came from surviving recipient T cells and thymic progenitors.

This material consisted of PBMCs, mostly from graft donor cells, taken 360 days after TCRalphabeta/CD19-depleted stem cell transplant. The clonotype originates from a male patient between 2 and 10 years old who had a stem cell transplant for acute lymphoblastic leukemia, so the T cells may come from the graft donor. This chain joins TRBV19 and TRBJ2-2; D not resolved. This CDR3 reads CASTTQGPNTGELFF. DNA of the CDR3: TGTGCCAGTACTACACAAGGCCCGAACACCGGGGAGCTGTTTTTT.